The next 22 T cell receptor beta chains were all read from a single sample in a study of shared clonotypes between healthy human individuals. Method: immunoSEQ multiplex PCR; TCRdb's copy keeps in-frame clones and lacks some. The sample includes 1.6 million or so clones, roughly 98.5% of them seen just once. The sample taken for sequencing was naive CD4+ T cells sorted from blood. The subset was: CD45RA+ positively selected. All receptors derive from a man aged 30 to 45 in good health.

The gene calls are TRBV29-1 and TRBJ1-4, with D possibly matching TRBD1 (6 bases). The CDR3 has 13 residues. Germline V lookup: CDR1 SQVTM, CDR2 ANQGSEA. V lost 0 bases, J lost 10 bases, and 12 bases lay in between. CDR3 coding DNA: TGCAGCGTTGAAGAGGGGGCTATCGGAAAACTGTTTTTT. It encodes CSVEEGAIGKLFF.

The CDR3, as DNA: TGCGCCAGCAGCCAAGAAGGTCGAGGGGGCCCAGATACGCAGTATTTT. Protein product: CASSQEGRGGPDTQYF. The J gene is TRBJ2-3, the V gene TRBV4-3, with 7 bases fitting TRBD1. The CDR3 covers 16 residues. Trimming cost V 0 bases and J 4 bases; bases outside gene matches: 7. Per germline, CDR1 LGHNA and CDR2 YSLEER.

V and J are TRBV11-2 and TRBJ2-7, with TRBD2 identical over 8 bases. V trimming: 5 bases; J trimming: 2 bases; junction bases outside the gene matches: 5. Germline CDR1 reads SGHAT; CDR2 reads FQNNGV. This CDR3 is built from 14 residues. The CDR3 coding sequence is TGTGCCAGCAGCCCCCCGCGGGGGGCCTACGAGCAGTACTTC. Its translation: CASSPPRGAYEQYF.

The chain recombines TRBV5-6 with TRBJ2-3; no definite D call. The V gene lost 3 bases and the J gene lost 1 base, with 9 bases spanning the gap. Per germline, CDR1 SGHDT and CDR2 YYEEEE. The CDR3 has 14 amino acids. The CDR3 DNA sequence: TGTGCCAGCAGCTGGTTACACCGCACAGATACGCAGTATTTT. Its protein is CASSWLHRTDTQYF.

The count of this clone is one. The chain has TRBV19 and TRBJ2-1, with 9 bases matching TRBD2. This CDR3 has 13 residues. V shed 7 bases and J 5 bases; nucleotides not matched to a gene: 3. Germline V gives CDR1 LNHDA, CDR2 SQIVND (reference sequence). CDR3: CASMIAGDNEQFF. The CDR3 DNA reads TGTGCCAGTATGATAGCGGGAGACAATGAGCAGTTCTTC.

This rearrangement joins TRBV7-6 to TRBJ1-5, with a possible D match to TRBD1 (6 bases). Germline loops: CDR1 SGHVS, CDR2 FNYEAQ. Trimming stripped 4 bases from V and 5 bases from J, with 15 bases between. The CDR3 loop spans 15 amino acids. Here the CDR3 DNA reads TGTGCCAGCAGCTCCCGGGCGGGGGCCGATCAGCCCCAGCATTTT. Its protein product is CASSSRAGADQPQHF.

The V and J genes are TRBV18 and TRBJ2-5, with 12 bases that match TRBD2. Losses at the gene ends were 0 bases for V and 2 bases for J; bases not matched to a gene: 1. There are 16 residues in the CDR3. In germline, CDR1 is KGHSH, CDR2 LQKENI. The CDR3 sequence: CASSPPLAGGQETQYF. Written as DNA, the CDR3 is TGTGCCAGCTCACCACCCCTAGCGGGAGGGCAAGAGACCCAGTACTTC.

The chain joins TRBV6-5 to TRBJ2-7; no definite D call. The CDR3 spans 13 residues. CDR1 and CDR2 (germline): MNHEY, SVGAGI. V gave up 6 bases and J gave up 5 bases, with 14 bases separating them. Here the CDR3 reads CASRDLALDEQYF. The CDR3 nucleotides read TGTGCCAGCAGGGATCTCGCCTTGGACGAGCAGTACTTC.

The rearrangement joins TRBV9 to TRBJ2-2; D uncertain. The CDR3 loop spans 15 amino acids. CDR1 and CDR2 (germline): SGDLS, YYNGEE. V was pared by 2 bases and J by 1 base, with 9 bases between. CDR3 DNA sequence: TGTGCCAGCAGCGTGCTATCTTGGAACACCGGGGAGCTGTTTTTT. As protein: CASSVLSWNTGELFF.

This clone was detected once. The chain combines TRBV6-1 with TRBJ2-1; D gene uncertain. V gave up 2 bases and J gave up 12 bases, with 2 bases separating them. Germline lookup yields CDR1 MNHNS and CDR2 SASEGT. CDR3 length equals 9 residues. The CDR3 protein is CASSERQFF. Here the CDR3 DNA reads TGTGCCAGCAGTGAAAGGCAGTTCTTC.

This chain links TRBV14 with TRBJ2-7, with TRBD1 identical over 9 bases. The germline CDR1 and CDR2 sequences are SGHDN and FVKESK. Trimming took 4 bases from V and 6 from J; bases not matched to a gene: 7. The CDR3 totals 14 residues. The CDR3 bases are TGTGCCAGCAGCCGTTGGGGACAGGGTTTCGAGCAGTACTTC. This encodes CASSRWGQGFEQYF.

V is TRBV27 and J is TRBJ2-7; perhaps TRBD2 as D (7 bases). The V gene's germline CDR1 is MNHEY and CDR2 SMNVEV (reference sequence). The CDR3 contains 13 residues. V was clipped by 9 bases and J by 4 bases, with 16 bases between them. The CDR3 loop is CASKIGGGYEQYF. The CDR3 DNA is TGTGCCAGTAAGATAGGGGGAGGGTACGAGCAGTACTTC.

This chain links TRBV11-2 with TRBJ2-3; no clear D. The CDR3 is made up of 14 amino acids. V was clipped by 2 bases and J by 8 bases, with 14 bases between them. In germline, CDR1 is SGHAT, CDR2 FQNNGV. The CDR3 nucleotides are TGTGCCAGCAGCTTAAGGCAGGCCCCGGGTACGCAGTATTTT. It encodes CASSLRQAPGTQYF.

The rearrangement uses TRBV11-2 and TRBJ1-4; D call uncertain. Germline lookup yields CDR1 SGHAT and CDR2 FQNNGV. V shed 1 base and J shed 0 bases, with 9 bases lying between them. The CDR3 contains 16 residues. CDR3 sequence: CASSLVGDATNEKLFF. The CDR3 DNA follows: TGTGCCAGCAGCTTAGTCGGGGATGCAACTAATGAAAAACTGTTTTTT.

The CDR3 is CASSRHGGNQPQHF. The DNA for the CDR3 is TGTGCCAGCAGTCGACATGGAGGCAATCAGCCCCAGCATTTT. This chain links TRBV27 with TRBJ1-5; D call uncertain. There are 14 residues in the CDR3. CDR1 MNHEY and CDR2 SMNVEV come from the germline V gene (reference sequence). V lost 5 bases and J lost 2, with 10 bases in between.

The chain is built from TRBV5-8 and TRBJ2-3, with D unresolved. This CDR3 contains 12 residues. CDR1 SGHTS and CDR2 YDEGEE come from the germline V gene. Trimming pared 7 bases from V and 1 base from J, leaving 7 bases between. The CDR3 loop is CASRKGTDTQYF. In nucleotides, the CDR3 is TGTGCCAGCCGTAAGGGCACAGATACGCAGTATTTT.

The chain links TRBV2 to TRBJ2-7; TRBD2 matches 8 bases. The CDR3 has 14 amino acids. CDR1 SNHLY and CDR2 FYNNEI come from the germline V gene. J lost 6 bases, V lost 2 bases, and 6 bases had no gene match. In DNA form, the CDR3 reads TGTGCCAGCAGTGAAATAACGGGAGGGGGCGAGCAGTACTTC. Its translation is CASSEITGGGEQYF.

The rearrangement joins TRBV7-9 to TRBJ2-7; the match to TRBD1 covers 10 bases. In germline, CDR1 is SEHNR, CDR2 FQNEAQ (reference sequence). The J segment lost 2 bases and the V segment lost 1 base, leaving 5 bases of the junction unmatched. This CDR3 comprises 16 residues. The chain's CDR3 is CASSLGTGGLPYEQYF. CDR3 DNA sequence: TGTGCCAGCAGCTTAGGGACAGGGGGTCTCCCCTACGAGCAGTACTTC.

V is TRBV4-3 and J is TRBJ2-5; the D gene is possibly TRBD2 (6 bases). The CDR3 has 16 amino acids. Trimming took off 3 bases at V and 1 base at J, with 15 bases between the two ends. Germline CDR1 is LGHNA and CDR2 is YSLEER. The chain's CDR3 is CASSQGGGRIQETQYF. The DNA for the CDR3 is TGCGCCAGCAGCCAGGGGGGAGGACGTATCCAAGAGACCCAGTACTTC.

The chain carries TRBV5-6 and TRBJ2-3; the D gene is possibly TRBD1 (6 bases). Germline CDR1 reads SGHDT; CDR2 reads YYEEEE. Trimming took 2 bases from V and 3 from J, leaving 13 bases between them. The CDR3 runs 15 residues. The CDR3: CASSFPGDVTDTQYF. CDR3 nucleotides: TGTGCCAGCAGCTTCCCAGGGGATGTGACAGATACGCAGTATTTT.

The chain is built from TRBV29-1 and TRBJ2-1; D may be TRBD1 or TRBD2 (5 bases each). V was trimmed by 1 base and J by 4 bases, leaving 17 bases between them. In germline, CDR1 is SQVTM, CDR2 ANQGSEA. The CDR3 spans 16 residues. The CDR3 loop is CSVEGGGTGLYNEQFF. The CDR3 nucleotides are TGCAGCGTTGAAGGGGGTGGGACGGGATTGTACAATGAGCAGTTCTTC.

About this clone: Germline and junction disagree at one end, which may indicate a read error. CDR3 sequence: CASSQGGLAVSGANVLTF. CDR3 sequence (DNA): TGCGCCAGCAGTCAAGGGGGACTAGCGGTCTCTGGGGCCAACGTCCTGACTTTC. V is TRBV4-1 and J is TRBJ2-6; 11 positions match TRBD2. This CDR3 comprises 18 residues. The V gene's germline CDR1 is MGHRA and CDR2 YSYEKL.